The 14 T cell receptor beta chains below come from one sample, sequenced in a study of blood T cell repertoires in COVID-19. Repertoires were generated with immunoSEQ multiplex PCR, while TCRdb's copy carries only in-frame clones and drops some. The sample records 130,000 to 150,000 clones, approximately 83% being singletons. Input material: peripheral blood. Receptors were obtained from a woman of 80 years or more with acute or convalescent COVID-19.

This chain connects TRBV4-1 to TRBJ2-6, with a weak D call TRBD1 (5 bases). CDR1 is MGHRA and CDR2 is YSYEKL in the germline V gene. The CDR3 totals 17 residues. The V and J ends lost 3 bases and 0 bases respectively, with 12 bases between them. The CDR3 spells CASSQPLQDSGANVLTF. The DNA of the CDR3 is TGCGCCAGCAGCCAGCCCCTACAGGACTCTGGGGCCAACGTCCTGACTTTC.

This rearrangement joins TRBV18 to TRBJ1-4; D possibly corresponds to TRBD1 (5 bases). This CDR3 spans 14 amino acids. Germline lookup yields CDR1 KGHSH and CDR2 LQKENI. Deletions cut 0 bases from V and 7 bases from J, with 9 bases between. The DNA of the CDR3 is TGTGCCAGCTCACCACCTACGACAGCTGAAAAACTGTTTTTT. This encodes CASSPPTTAEKLFF.

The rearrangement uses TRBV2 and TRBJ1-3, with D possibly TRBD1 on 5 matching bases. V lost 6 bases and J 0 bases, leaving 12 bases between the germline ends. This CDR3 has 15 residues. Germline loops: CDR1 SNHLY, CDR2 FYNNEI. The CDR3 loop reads CASRVQRGSGNTIYF. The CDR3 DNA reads TGTGCCAGCAGGGTCCAAAGGGGCTCTGGAAACACCATATATTTT. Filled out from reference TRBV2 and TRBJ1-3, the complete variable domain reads EPEVTQTPSHQVTQMGQEVILRCVPISNHLYFYWYRQILGQKVEFLVSFYNNEISEKSEIFDDQFSVERPDGSNFTLKIRSTKLEDSAMYFCASRVQRGSGNTIYFGEGSWLTVV.

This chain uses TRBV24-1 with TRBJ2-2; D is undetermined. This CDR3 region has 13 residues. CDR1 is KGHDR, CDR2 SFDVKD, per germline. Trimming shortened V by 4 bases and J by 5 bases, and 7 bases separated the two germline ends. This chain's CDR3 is CATSDLVTGELFF. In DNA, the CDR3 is TGTGCCACCAGTGACCTTGTTACCGGGGAGCTGTTTTTT.

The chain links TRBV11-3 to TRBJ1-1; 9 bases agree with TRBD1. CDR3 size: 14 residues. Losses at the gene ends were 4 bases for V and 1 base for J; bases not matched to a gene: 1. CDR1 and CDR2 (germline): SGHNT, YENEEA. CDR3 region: CASSSQGANTEAFF. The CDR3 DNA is TGTGCCAGCAGCTCACAGGGGGCGAACACTGAAGCTTTCTTT.

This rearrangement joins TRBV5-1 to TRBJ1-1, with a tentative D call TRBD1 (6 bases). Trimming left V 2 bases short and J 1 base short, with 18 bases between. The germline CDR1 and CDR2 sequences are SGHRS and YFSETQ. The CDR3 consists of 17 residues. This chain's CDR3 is CASSLNRVVDENTEAFF. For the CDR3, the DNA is TGCGCCAGCAGCTTAAACAGGGTGGTTGATGAGAACACTGAAGCTTTCTTT.

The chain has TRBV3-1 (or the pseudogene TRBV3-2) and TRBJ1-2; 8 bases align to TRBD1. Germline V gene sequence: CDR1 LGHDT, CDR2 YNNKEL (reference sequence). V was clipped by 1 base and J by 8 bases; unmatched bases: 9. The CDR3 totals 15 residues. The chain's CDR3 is CASSQGSQGAGGYTF. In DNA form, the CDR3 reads TGTGCCAGCAGCCAAGGATCCCAGGGGGCTGGCGGCTACACCTTC.

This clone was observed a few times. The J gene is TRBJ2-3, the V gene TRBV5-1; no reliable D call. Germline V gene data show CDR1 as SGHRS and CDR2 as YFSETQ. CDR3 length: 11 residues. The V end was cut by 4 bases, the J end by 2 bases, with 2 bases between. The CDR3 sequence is CASSLTDTQYF. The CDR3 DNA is TGCGCCAGCAGCCTCACAGATACGCAGTATTTT.

The CDR3 DNA is TGTGCCAGCAGCTTACGTGGTAAGGGGCCGAGCGCTGAAGCTTTCTTT. This sequence encodes CASSLRGKGPSAEAFF. This chain links TRBV7-8 with TRBJ1-1; the D gene is possibly TRBD1 (5 bases). From germline, CDR1 is SGHVS and CDR2 FQNEAQ. V lost 2 bases and J lost 6, with 19 bases in between. This CDR3 is 16 amino acids long.

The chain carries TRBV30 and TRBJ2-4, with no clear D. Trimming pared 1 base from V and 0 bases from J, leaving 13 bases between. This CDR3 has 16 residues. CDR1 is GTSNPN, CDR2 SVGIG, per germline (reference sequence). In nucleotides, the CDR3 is TGTGCCTGGAGTGGCGACTTTTCCTTAGCCAAAAACATTCAGTACTTC. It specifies CAWSGDFSLAKNIQYF.

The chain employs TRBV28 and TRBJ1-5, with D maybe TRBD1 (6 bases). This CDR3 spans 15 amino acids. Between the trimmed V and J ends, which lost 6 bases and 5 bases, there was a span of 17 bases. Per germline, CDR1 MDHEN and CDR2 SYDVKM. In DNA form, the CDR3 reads TGTGCCAGCAGCGACGGACAGCTAGCCCATCAGCCCCAGCATTTT. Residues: CASSDGQLAHQPQHF.

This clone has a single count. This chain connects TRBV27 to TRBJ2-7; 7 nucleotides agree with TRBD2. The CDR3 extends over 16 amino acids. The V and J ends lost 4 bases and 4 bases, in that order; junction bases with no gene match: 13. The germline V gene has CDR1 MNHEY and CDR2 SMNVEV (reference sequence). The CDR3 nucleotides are TGTGCCAGCAGTTATTCCAGCGGGGACCGCGTATACGAGCAGTACTTC. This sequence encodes CASSYSSGDRVYEQYF.

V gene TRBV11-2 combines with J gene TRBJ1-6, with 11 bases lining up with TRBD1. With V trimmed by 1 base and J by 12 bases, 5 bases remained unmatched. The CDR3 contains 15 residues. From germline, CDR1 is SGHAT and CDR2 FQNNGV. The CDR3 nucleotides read TGTGCCAGCAGCTTAGGGGACAGGGGGGATAGACCCCTCCACTTT. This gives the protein CASSLGDRGDRPLHF.

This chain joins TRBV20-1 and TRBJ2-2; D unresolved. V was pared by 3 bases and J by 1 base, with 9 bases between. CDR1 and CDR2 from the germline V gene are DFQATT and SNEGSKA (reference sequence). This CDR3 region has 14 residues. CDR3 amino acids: CSASPGGNTGELFF. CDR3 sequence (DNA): TGCAGTGCTAGTCCCGGCGGGAACACCGGGGAGCTGTTTTTT.